The sequence of this T cell receptor (beta chain) was determined in a study of T cell responses to AZD1222 COVID-19 vaccine. The method was immunoSEQ multiplex PCR; TCRdb's version includes in-frame clones alone and lacks a portion of them. Of some 31,000 clones listed, 75% to 80% are singletons. CDR1 and CDR2 (germline): SGHTA, FQGNSA. The CDR3 is made up of 16 amino acids. With 6 bases removed from V and 2 bases from J, the gap between germline ends came to 18 bases. This receptor was identified in an adult who received the AZD1222 COVID-19 vaccine. Sequenced here: peripheral blood, sampled 28 days after the second AZD1222 dose. The chain recombines TRBV7-2 with TRBJ2-3; possibly TRBD2 for D (6 bases). The CDR3: CASSSGLNTPTDTQYF. The DNA for the CDR3 is TGTGCCAGCAGTTCAGGACTAAACACTCCCACAGATACGCAGTATTTT.